One and the same sample provided the 22 T cell receptor beta chains below, sequenced in a study of chemoradiotherapy in HPV16-positive cancers. Using immunoSEQ multiplex PCR, the repertoire was profiled, and TCRdb retains in-frame clones only, with some absent. Seen here are thousands of clones, about three quarters observed once, and the top ten hold roughly 30%. Sampling took place from a patient who underwent chemoradiotherapy. The source of these receptors is a human donor with HPV-associated anogenital cancer.

The chain recombines TRBV2 with TRBJ2-2; D is unclear. In germline, CDR1 is SNHLY, CDR2 FYNNEI. The CDR3 consists of 12 residues. Deletions cut 7 bases from V and 3 bases from J, with 6 bases between. CDR3 amino acids: CASNLDTGELFF. In DNA form, the CDR3 reads TGTGCCAGCAACTTGGACACCGGGGAGCTGTTTTTT.

The chain couples TRBV7-2 to TRBJ2-3, with D unresolved. CDR3 length: 15 amino acids. The V and J ends lost 1 base and 6 bases respectively, with 14 bases between them. Germline V CDR1 and CDR2: SGHTA, FQGNSA. As DNA, the CDR3 is TGTGCCAGCAGCTTAGTCAGTAAGGGCGGCGATACGCAGTATTTT. This codes for CASSLVSKGGDTQYF.

This clone was detected once. V is TRBV7-3 and J is TRBJ1-1, with TRBD1 as a possible D gene (5 bases). V lost 1 base to trimming and J lost 8 bases, with 11 bases between them. From germline, CDR1 is SGHTA and CDR2 FQGTGA. This CDR3 has 13 residues. The CDR3 DNA is TGTGCCAGCAGCTTAAGGTGGGGCAGCGAAGCTTTCTTT. The encoded protein is CASSLRWGSEAFF.

The V and J genes are TRBV11-2 and TRBJ1-5; 8 nucleotides match TRBD1. V shed 4 bases and J 2 bases; nucleotides not matched to a gene: 1. Per the germline V gene, CDR1 is SGHAT and CDR2 is FQNNGV. The CDR3 spans 14 residues. CDR3 in amino acids: CASSSTGGNQPQHF. The CDR3 DNA is TGTGCCAGCAGCTCGACAGGGGGCAATCAGCCCCAGCATTTT.

The chain uses TRBV27 and TRBJ1-2; D might be TRBD1 (6 bases). The V gene lost 8 bases and the J gene lost 6 bases, with 19 bases spanning the gap. CDR1 MNHEY and CDR2 SMNVEV come from the germline V gene (reference sequence). This CDR3 contains 14 residues. As DNA, the CDR3 is TGTGCCAGCGGAATTACAGGGACGTTGGATGGCTACACCTTC. This sequence encodes CASGITGTLDGYTF.

The J gene is TRBJ2-1, the V gene TRBV20-1, with TRBD2 as a possible D gene (6 bases). CDR1 is DFQATT, CDR2 SNEGSKA, per germline (reference sequence). The CDR3 length is 11 residues. Trimming stripped 2 bases from V and 9 bases from J, with 8 bases between. This CDR3 reads CSARWEAEQFF. The CDR3 DNA is TGCAGTGCTAGATGGGAGGCTGAGCAGTTCTTC.

This clone has only one observation. The J gene is TRBJ2-1, the V gene TRBV7-2; tentative D call: TRBD1 (7 bases). Germline V gene sequence: CDR1 SGHTA, CDR2 FQGNSA. The CDR3 is made up of 15 amino acids. V lost 5 bases and J lost 2, with 13 bases in between. The CDR3 here is CASSPQGGTYNEQFF. The CDR3 DNA reads TGTGCCAGCAGCCCCCAGGGGGGTACCTACAATGAGCAGTTCTTC. The entire variable domain, with the rest obtained from reference TRBV7-2 and TRBJ2-1, is as follows: GAGVSQSPSNKVTEKGKDVELRCDPISGHTALYWYRQSLGQGLEFLIYFQGNSAPDKSGLPSDRFSAERTGGSVSTLTIQRTQQEDSAVYLCASSPQGGTYNEQFFGPGTRLTVL.

The chain links TRBV2 to TRBJ1-5; D gene uncertain. This CDR3 is built from 15 residues. Trimming took 7 bases from V and 0 from J, leaving 13 bases between them. Germline V gene sequence: CDR1 SNHLY, CDR2 FYNNEI. CDR3 DNA: TGTGCCAGCACCCTTGGGCTGATTAGCAATCAGCCCCAGCATTTT. It translates to CASTLGLISNQPQHF. Complete variable domain (other parts from reference TRBV2 and TRBJ1-5): EPEVTQTPSHQVTQMGQEVILRCVPISNHLYFYWYRQILGQKVEFLVSFYNNEISEKSEIFDDQFSVERPDGSNFTLKIRSTKLEDSAMYFCASTLGLISNQPQHFGDGTRLSIL.

This clone occurred a few times. As DNA, the CDR3 is TGCGCCAGCAGTGAACAGGTTACCGGGGAGCTGTTTTTT. Translation: CASSEQVTGELFF. The chain joins TRBV10-2 to TRBJ2-2; D is possibly TRBD1 (5 bases). This CDR3 is 13 amino acids long. Germline CDR1 reads WSHSY; CDR2 reads SAAADI. V gave up 3 bases and J gave up 5 bases, with 7 bases separating them.

This chain uses TRBV7-2 with TRBJ2-3; 10 positions match TRBD2. CDR1 SGHTA and CDR2 FQGNSA come from the germline V gene. V lost 2 bases to trimming and J lost 3 bases; unmatched junction nucleotides: 2. The CDR3 runs 15 residues. The CDR3 nucleotides read TGTGCCAGCAGCTTACAACTAGCGGGGACAGATACGCAGTATTTT. This sequence encodes CASSLQLAGTDTQYF.

The chain couples TRBV4-1 to TRBJ2-2; D assignment may be TRBD1 or TRBD2 (5 bases each). There are 15 residues in the CDR3. Germline V gives CDR1 MGHRA, CDR2 YSYEKL. The V and J ends lost 4 bases and 7 bases respectively, with 16 bases between them. CDR3 amino acids: CASSLGVGAGGELFF. The CDR3 nucleotides read TGCGCCAGCAGCCTAGGGGTGGGAGCTGGCGGGGAGCTGTTTTTT.

As regards this clone: A read error may account for a junction end that differs from germline. This chain links TRBV7-7 with TRBJ2-5, with 13 bases identical to TRBD2. This CDR3 has 15 amino acids. Germline V gene data show CDR1 as SSHAT and CDR2 as FNYEAQ (reference sequence). The CDR3 spells CASSPGLAGTETQYF. The CDR3 DNA follows: TGTGCTAGCAGCCCGGGACTAGCGGGGACGGAGACCCAGTACTTC. Full variable domain (outside the CDR3, taken from reference TRBV7-7 and TRBJ2-5): GAGVSQSPRYKVTKRGQDVTLRCDPISSHATLYWYQQALGQGPEFLTYFNYEAQPDKSGLPSDRFSAERPEGSISTLTIQRTEQRDSAMYRCASSPGLAGTETQYFGPGTRLLVL.

The chain links TRBV5-5 to TRBJ1-2, with 7 bases aligning to TRBD1. This CDR3 is built from 14 residues. J was trimmed by 4 bases and V by 2 bases; bases with no gene match: 5. CDR1 is SGHKS, CDR2 YYEKEE, per germline (reference sequence). The CDR3 sequence is CASSFGRGIYGYTF. The CDR3 nucleotides read TGTGCCAGCAGCTTCGGCAGGGGGATCTATGGCTACACCTTC.

This sequence joins TRBV11-3 and TRBJ2-1, with 8 nucleotides matching TRBD2. V was pared by 7 bases and J by 2 bases, with 10 bases of the junction left unmatched. Germline-derived CDR1 and CDR2 are SGHNT and YENEEA. CDR3 size: 16 residues. The CDR3 DNA follows: TGTGCCAGCACGGGGGGGAGCCCGGCCCCCTACAATGAGCAGTTCTTC. Translating it yields CASTGGSPAPYNEQFF.

This clone was seen a few times. The rearrangement links TRBV11-2 to TRBJ1-1; D remains ambiguous. The germline CDR1 and CDR2 sequences are SGHAT and FQNNGV. This CDR3 has 10 residues. The germline V and J ends were trimmed by 1 base and 8 bases, with 2 bases remaining between them. CDR3 in amino acids: CASSLGEAFF. In nucleotides, the CDR3 is TGTGCCAGCAGCTTAGGGGAAGCTTTCTTT.

V is TRBV4-2 and J is TRBJ1-3, with D unresolved. The CDR3 is 18 amino acids. The V gene lost 0 bases and the J gene lost 0 bases, with 15 bases spanning the gap. The germline V gene has CDR1 LGHNA and CDR2 YNFKEQ. This chain's CDR3 is CASSQDSRLGSSGNTIYF. CDR3 nucleotides: TGTGCCAGCAGCCAAGATAGCCGCCTGGGCAGCTCTGGAAACACCATATATTTT.

This clone was counted between two and nine times. V gene TRBV7-2 combines with J gene TRBJ1-2; the D is unclear. Trimming took 1 base from V and 4 from J, leaving 10 bases between them. Germline lookup yields CDR1 SGHTA and CDR2 FQGNSA. CDR3 length: 14 amino acids. The CDR3 nucleotides are TGTGCCAGCAGCTTAGGCGACGACTCCTATGGCTACACCTTC. Translated: CASSLGDDSYGYTF.

The chain uses TRBV18 and TRBJ2-1; D perhaps matches TRBD2 (6 bases). CDR3 length: 16 residues. Germline values: CDR1 KGHSH, CDR2 LQKENI. Trimming took 0 bases from V and 6 from J, leaving 15 bases between them. In DNA form, the CDR3 reads TGTGCCAGCTCACCACCGGAGGGCAGGTTAGGCAATGAGCAGTTCTTC. Protein product: CASSPPEGRLGNEQFF. The entire variable domain, with the rest obtained from reference TRBV18 and TRBJ2-1, is as follows: NAGVMQNPRHLVRRRGQEARLRCSPMKGHSHVYWYRQLPEEGLKFMVYLQKENIIDESGMPKERFSAEFPKEGPSILRIQQVVRGDSAAYFCASSPPEGRLGNEQFFGPGTRLTVL.

The table lists this clone with a count of one. The V call is TRBV4-3, the J call TRBJ2-6; weak D call: TRBD2 (6 bases). Germline CDR1 LGHNA, CDR2 YSLEER. The CDR3 runs 18 residues. V was clipped by 0 bases and J by 2 bases, with 14 bases between them. The CDR3 loop is CASSQDWRGPTGANVLTF. CDR3 nucleotide sequence: TGCGCCAGCAGCCAAGATTGGCGGGGCCCTACTGGGGCCAACGTCCTGACTTTC.

The chain joins TRBV9 to TRBJ2-2; 9 nucleotides align to TRBD2. CDR3 length equals 16 residues. Looked up from germline, CDR1 is SGDLS and CDR2 is YYNGEE. V trimming: 2 bases; J trimming: 2 bases; junction bases outside the gene matches: 4. CDR3 nucleotides: TGTGCCAGCAGCGTCTTAGCGGGGGCCAACACCGGGGAGCTGTTTTTT. Translating gives CASSVLAGANTGELFF. The full variable domain, in which reference TRBV9 and TRBJ2-2 provide the parts outside the CDR3, is DSGVTQTPKHLITATGQRVTLRCSPRSGDLSVYWYQQSLDQGLQFLIQYYNGEERAKGNILERFSAQQFPDLHSELNLSSLELGDSALYFCASSVLAGANTGELFFGEGSRLTVL.

V usage is TRBV5-1 and J usage is TRBJ1-2; D ambiguous. Trimming left V 3 bases short and J 6 bases short, with 9 bases between. The germline V gene encodes CDR1 SGHRS and CDR2 YFSETQ. The CDR3 has 12 amino acids. The CDR3, as DNA: TGCGCCAGCAGCTATGCAGATGATGGCTACACCTTC. This sequence encodes CASSYADDGYTF. The full variable domain, rest sourced from reference TRBV5-1 and TRBJ1-2, is KAGVTQTPRYLIKTRGQQVTLSCSPISGHRSVSWYQQTPGQGLQFLFEYFSETQRNKGNFPGRFSGRQFSNSRSEMNVSTLELGDSALYLCASSYADDGYTFGSGTRLTVV.

V usage is TRBV10-3 and J usage is TRBJ2-7, with D perhaps matching TRBD2 (6 bases). This CDR3 has 11 amino acids. The germline V and J ends were trimmed by 2 bases and 9 bases, with 8 bases remaining between them. From germline, CDR1 is ENHRY and CDR2 SYGVKD. CDR3 nucleotide sequence: TGTGCCATCAGTGAGGGGCGGGGGCAGTACTTC. Its translation: CAISEGRGQYF.